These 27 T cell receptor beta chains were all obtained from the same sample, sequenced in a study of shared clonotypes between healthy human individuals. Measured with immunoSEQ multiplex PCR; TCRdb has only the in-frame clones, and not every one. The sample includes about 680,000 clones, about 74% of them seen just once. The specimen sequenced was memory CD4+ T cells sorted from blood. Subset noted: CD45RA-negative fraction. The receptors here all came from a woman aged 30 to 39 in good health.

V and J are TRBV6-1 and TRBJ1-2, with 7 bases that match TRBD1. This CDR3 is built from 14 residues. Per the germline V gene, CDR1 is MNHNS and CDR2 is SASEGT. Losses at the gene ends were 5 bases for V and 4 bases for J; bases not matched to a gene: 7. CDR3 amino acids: CASSTRGRGYGYTF. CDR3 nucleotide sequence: TGTGCCAGCAGTACAAGGGGGCGAGGCTATGGCTACACCTTC.

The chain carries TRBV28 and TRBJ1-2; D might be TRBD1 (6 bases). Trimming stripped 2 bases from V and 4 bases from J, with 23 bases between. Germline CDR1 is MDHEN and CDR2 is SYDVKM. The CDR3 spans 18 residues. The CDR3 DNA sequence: TGTGCCAGCAGTTTAGCCGGACAGAAGAAGGGGATGATCTATGGCTACACCTTC. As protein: CASSLAGQKKGMIYGYTF.

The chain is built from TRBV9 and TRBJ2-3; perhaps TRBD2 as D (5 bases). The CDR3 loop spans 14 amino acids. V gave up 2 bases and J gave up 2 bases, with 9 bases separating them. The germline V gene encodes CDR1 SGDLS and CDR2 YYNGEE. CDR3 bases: TGTGCCAGCAGCGTTTCAGCGGTCACAGATACGCAGTATTTT. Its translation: CASSVSAVTDTQYF.

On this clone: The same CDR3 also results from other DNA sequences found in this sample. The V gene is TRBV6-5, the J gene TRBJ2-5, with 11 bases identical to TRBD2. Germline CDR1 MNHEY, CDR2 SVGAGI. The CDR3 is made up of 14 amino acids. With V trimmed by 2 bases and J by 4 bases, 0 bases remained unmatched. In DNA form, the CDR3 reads TGTGCCAGCAGTTACGGACTAGCGGGAGAGACCCAGTACTTC. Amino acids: CASSYGLAGETQYF.

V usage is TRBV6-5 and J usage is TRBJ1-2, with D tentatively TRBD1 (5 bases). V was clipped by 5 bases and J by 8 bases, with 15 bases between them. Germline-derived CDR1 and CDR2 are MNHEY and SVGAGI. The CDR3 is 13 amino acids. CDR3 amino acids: CASSNPGWGGYTF. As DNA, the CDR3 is TGTGCCAGCAGTAACCCAGGGTGGGGGGGCTACACCTTC.

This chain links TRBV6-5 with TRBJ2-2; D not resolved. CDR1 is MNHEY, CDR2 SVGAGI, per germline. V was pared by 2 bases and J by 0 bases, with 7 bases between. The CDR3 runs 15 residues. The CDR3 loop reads CASSYRLANTGELFF. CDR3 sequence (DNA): TGTGCCAGCAGTTACCGGCTAGCGAACACCGGGGAGCTGTTTTTT.

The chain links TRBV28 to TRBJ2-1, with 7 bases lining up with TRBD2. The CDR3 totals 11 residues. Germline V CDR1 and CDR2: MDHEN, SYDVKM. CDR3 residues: CAYSGSLEQFF. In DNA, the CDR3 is TGTGCTTATAGCGGGTCCCTCGAGCAGTTCTTC. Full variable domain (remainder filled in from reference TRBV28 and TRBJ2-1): DVKVTQSSRYLVKRTGEKVFLECVQDMDHENMFWYRQDPGLGLRLIYFSYDVKMKEKGDIPEGYSVSREKKERFSLILESASTNQTSMYLCAYSGSLEQFFGPGTRLTVL.

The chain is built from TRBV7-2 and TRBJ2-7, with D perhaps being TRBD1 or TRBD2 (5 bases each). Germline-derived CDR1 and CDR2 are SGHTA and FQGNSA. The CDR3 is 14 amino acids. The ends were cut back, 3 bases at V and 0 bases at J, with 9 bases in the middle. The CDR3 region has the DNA TGTGCCAGCAGCTTGGGACGCAGCTCCTACGAGCAGTACTTC. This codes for CASSLGRSSYEQYF.

Here the CDR3 DNA reads TGCGCCAGCAGCTTGGGCAGCGGGGGCTCCTACGAGCAGTACTTC. Translation: CASSLGSGGSYEQYF. The V call is TRBV5-1, the J call TRBJ2-7, with 8 nucleotides matching TRBD2. This CDR3 has 15 amino acids. Germline CDR1 SGHRS, CDR2 YFSETQ. V trimming: 0 bases; J trimming: 0 bases; junction bases outside the gene matches: 2.

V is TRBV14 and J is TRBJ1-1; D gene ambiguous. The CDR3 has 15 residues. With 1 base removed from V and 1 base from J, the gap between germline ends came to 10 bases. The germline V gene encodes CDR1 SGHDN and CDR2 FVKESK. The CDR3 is CASSQAAQSNTEAFF. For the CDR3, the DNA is TGTGCCAGCAGCCAAGCGGCCCAATCGAACACTGAAGCTTTCTTT.

The CDR3 sequence: CASRAGTGGSYTF. The DNA of the CDR3 is TGTGCCAGCAGGGCCGGGACAGGGGGTAGCTACACCTTC. V gene TRBV28 combines with J gene TRBJ1-2; 11 bases fit TRBD1. Germline-derived CDR1 and CDR2 are MDHEN and SYDVKM. The CDR3 covers 13 residues. V shed 6 bases and J 9 bases; nucleotides not matched to a gene: 6.

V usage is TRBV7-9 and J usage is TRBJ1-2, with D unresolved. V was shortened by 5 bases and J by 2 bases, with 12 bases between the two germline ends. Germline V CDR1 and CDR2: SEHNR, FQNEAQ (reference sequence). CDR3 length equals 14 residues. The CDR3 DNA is TGTGCCAGCAGCGGATGGACGGGGAACTATGGCTACACCTTC. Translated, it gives CASSGWTGNYGYTF.

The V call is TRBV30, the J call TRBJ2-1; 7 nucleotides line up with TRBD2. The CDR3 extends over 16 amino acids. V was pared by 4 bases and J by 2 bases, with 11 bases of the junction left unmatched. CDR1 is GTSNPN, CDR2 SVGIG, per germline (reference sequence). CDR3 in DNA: TGTGCCTGGATCCGGGCCGGGAGGAGAACCTACAATGAGCAGTTCTTC. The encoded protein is CAWIRAGRRTYNEQFF.

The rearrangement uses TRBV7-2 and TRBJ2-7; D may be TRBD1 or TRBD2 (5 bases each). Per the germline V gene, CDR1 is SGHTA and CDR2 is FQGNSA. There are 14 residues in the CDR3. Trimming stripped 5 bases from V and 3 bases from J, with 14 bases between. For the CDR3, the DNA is TGTGCCAGCAGCCCCGGGACCTTCGGCTACGAGCAGTACTTC. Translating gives CASSPGTFGYEQYF.

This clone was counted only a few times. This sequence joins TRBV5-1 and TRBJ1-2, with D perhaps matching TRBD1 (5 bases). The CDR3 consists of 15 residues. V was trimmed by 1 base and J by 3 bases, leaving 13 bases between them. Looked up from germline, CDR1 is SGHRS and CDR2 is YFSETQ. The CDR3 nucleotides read TGCGCCAGCAGCTTGCGGGACCCCCGCGACTATGGCTACACCTTC. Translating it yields CASSLRDPRDYGYTF.

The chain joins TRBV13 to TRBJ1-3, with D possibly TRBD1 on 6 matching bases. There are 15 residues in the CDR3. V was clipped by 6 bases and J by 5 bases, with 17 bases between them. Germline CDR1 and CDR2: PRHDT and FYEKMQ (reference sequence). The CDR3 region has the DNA TGTGCCAGCAGAACTCTGACAGGAGTAAGAAACACCATATATTTT. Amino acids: CASRTLTGVRNTIYF.

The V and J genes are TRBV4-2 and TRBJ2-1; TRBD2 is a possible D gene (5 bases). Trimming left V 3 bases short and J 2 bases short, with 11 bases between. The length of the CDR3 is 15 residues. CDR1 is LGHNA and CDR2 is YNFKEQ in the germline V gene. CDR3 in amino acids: CASSQRVQAYNEQFF. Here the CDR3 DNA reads TGTGCCAGCAGCCAGAGGGTTCAGGCCTACAATGAGCAGTTCTTC.

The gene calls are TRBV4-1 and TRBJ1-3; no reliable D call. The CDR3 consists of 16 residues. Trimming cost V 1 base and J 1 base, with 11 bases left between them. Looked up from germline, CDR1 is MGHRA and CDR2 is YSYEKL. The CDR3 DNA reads TGCGCCAGCAGCCAAGCGGTCGTTCATTCTGGAAACACCATATATTTT. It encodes CASSQAVVHSGNTIYF.

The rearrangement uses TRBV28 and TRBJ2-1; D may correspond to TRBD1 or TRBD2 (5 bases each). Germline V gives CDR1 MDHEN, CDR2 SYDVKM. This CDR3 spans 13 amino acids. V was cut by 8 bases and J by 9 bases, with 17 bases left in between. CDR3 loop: CASASLGVTEQFF. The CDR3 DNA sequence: TGTGCCAGCGCCTCCCTGGGGGTAACTGAGCAGTTCTTC.

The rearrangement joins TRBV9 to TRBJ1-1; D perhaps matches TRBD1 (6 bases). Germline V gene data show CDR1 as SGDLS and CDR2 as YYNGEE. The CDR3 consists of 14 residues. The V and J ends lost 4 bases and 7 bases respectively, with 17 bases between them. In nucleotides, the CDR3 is TGTGCCAGCAGCTTGCTGTGGGGGGCTGATGAAGCTTTCTTT. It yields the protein CASSLLWGADEAFF.

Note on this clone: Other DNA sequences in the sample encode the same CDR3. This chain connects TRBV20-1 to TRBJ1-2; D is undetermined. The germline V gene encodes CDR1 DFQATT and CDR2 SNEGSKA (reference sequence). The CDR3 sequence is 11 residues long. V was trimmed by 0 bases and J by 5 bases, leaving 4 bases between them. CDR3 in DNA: TGCAGTGCTAGAGAGGGGTATGGCTACACCTTC. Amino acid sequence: CSAREGYGYTF.

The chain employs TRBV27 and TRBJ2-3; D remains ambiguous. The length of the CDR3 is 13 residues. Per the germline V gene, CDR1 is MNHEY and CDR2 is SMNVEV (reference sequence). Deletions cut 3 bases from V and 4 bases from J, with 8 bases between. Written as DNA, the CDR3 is TGTGCCAGCAGTTTCTTTGCAGCAGATACGCAGTATTTT. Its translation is CASSFFAADTQYF.

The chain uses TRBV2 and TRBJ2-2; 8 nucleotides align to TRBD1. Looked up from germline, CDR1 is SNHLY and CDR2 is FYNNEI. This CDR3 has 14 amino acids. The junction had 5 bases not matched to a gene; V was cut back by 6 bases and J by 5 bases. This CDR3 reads CASSLQGVTGELFF. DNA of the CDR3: TGTGCCAGCAGCCTACAGGGGGTGACCGGGGAGCTGTTTTTT. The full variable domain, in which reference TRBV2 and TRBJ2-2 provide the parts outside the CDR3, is EPEVTQTPSHQVTQMGQEVILRCVPISNHLYFYWYRQILGQKVEFLVSFYNNEISEKSEIFDDQFSVERPDGSNFTLKIRSTKLEDSAMYFCASSLQGVTGELFFGEGSRLTVL.

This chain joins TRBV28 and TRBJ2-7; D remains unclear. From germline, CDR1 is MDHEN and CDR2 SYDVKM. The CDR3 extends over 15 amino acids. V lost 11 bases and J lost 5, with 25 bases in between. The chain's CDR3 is CASTRVDRRVNEQYF. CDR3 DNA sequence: TGTGCCTCCACCCGGGTGGACCGGCGTGTCAACGAGCAGTACTTC.

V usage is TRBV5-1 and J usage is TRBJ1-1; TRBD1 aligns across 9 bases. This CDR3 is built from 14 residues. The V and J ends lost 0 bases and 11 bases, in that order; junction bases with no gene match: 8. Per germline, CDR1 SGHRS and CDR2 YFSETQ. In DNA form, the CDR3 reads TGCGCCAGCAGCTTGGGTAACAGGGGGCTTAGTGCTTTCTTT. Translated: CASSLGNRGLSAFF. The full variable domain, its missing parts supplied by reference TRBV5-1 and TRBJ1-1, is KAGVTQTPRYLIKTRGQQVTLSCSPISGHRSVSWYQQTPGQGLQFLFEYFSETQRNKGNFPGRFSGRQFSNSRSEMNVSTLELGDSALYLCASSLGNRGLSAFFGQGTRLTVV.

CDR3 bases: TGTGCCAGTGGGAGCGACGGAAACACCATATATTTT. It specifies CASGSDGNTIYF. The rearrangement joins TRBV2 to TRBJ1-3; D ambiguous. The germline V and J ends were trimmed by 9 bases and 4 bases, with 10 bases remaining between them. CDR1 and CDR2 (germline): SNHLY, FYNNEI. This CDR3 contains 12 residues.

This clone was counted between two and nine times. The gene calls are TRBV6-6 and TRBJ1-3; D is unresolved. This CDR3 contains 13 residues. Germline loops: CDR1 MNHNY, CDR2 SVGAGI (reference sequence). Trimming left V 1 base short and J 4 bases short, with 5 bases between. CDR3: CASSYYAGNTIYF. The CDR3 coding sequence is TGTGCCAGCAGTTACTATGCAGGAAACACCATATATTTT.